The source of this TCR beta chain is a study of CD8+ T cells in alopecia areata. Once RNA had been extracted, it was reverse transcribed into cDNA to act as the sequencing template. Assay used: immunoSEQ multiplex PCR; TCRdb lists only in-frame clones, some missing. The table includes about 200,000 clones, 50% to 70% detected once. The CDR3 loop spans 12 amino acids. V was cut by 2 bases and J by 1 base, with 6 bases left in between. CDR1 and CDR2 (germline): SQVTM, ANQGSEA. The source material was CD4+ T cells sorted from blood, sampled at week 0. The sequence derives from a human donor with alopecia areata. This chain uses TRBV29-1 with TRBJ2-7; D not resolved. The CDR3 region is CSVENPSYEQYF. The CDR3 coding sequence is TGCAGCGTTGAAAACCCATCCTACGAGCAGTACTTC.